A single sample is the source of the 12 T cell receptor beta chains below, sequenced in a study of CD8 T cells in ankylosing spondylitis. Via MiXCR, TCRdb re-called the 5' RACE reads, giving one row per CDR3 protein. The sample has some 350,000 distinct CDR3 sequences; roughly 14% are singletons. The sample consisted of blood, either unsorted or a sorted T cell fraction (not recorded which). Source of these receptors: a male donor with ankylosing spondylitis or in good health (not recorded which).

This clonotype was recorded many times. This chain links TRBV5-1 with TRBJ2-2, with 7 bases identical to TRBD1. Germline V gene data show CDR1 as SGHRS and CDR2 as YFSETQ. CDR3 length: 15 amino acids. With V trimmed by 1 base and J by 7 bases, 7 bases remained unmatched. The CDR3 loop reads CASSLTQGTNGELFF. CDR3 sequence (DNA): TGCGCCAGCAGCTTGACACAGGGGACGAACGGGGAGCTGTTTTTT.

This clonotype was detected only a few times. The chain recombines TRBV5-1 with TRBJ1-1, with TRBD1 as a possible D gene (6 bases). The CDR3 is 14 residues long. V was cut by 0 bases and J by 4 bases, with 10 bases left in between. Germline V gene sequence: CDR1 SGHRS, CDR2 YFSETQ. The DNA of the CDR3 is TGCGCCAGCAGCTTGGAGGGGGATCGCACTGAAGCTTTCTTT. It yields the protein CASSLEGDRTEAFF.

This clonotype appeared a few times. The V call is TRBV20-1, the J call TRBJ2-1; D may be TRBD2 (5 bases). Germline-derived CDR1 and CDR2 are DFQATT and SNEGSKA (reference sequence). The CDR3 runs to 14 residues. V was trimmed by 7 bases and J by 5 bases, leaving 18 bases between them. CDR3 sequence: CSVRRRGLDNEQFF. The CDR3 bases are TGCAGTGTTAGGCGACGCGGACTGGACAATGAGCAGTTCTTC.

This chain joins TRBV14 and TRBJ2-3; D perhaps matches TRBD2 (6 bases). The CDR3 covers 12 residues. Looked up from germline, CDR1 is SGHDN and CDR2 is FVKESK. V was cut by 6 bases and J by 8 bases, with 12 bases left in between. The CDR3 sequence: CASSFIGGTQYF. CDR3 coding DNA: TGTGCCAGCAGTTTTATCGGGGGTACGCAGTATTTT. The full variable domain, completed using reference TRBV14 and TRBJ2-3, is EAGVTQFPSHSVIEKGQTVTLRCDPISGHDNLYWYRRVMGKEIKFLLHFVKESKQDESGMPNNRFLAERTGGTYSTLKVQPAELEDSGVYFCASSFIGGTQYFGPGTRLTVL.

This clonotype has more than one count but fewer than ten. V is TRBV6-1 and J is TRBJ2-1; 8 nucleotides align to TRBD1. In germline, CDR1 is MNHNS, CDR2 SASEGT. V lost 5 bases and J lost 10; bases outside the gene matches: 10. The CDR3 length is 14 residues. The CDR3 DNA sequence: TGTGCCAGCAGTCCCCGGACAGGGACGGCGGAGCAGTTCTTC. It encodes CASSPRTGTAEQFF.

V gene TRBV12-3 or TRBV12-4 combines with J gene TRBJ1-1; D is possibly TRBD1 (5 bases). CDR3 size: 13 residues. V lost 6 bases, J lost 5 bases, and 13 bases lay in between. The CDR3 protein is CASSGGEKTEAFF. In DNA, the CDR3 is TGTGCCAGCAGCGGAGGGGAAAAAACTGAAGCTTTCTTT.

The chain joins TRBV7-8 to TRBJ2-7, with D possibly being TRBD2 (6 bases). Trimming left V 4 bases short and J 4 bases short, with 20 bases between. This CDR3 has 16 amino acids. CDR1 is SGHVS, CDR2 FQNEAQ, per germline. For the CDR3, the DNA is TGTGCCAGCAGCTCCCGGCGGGGTATTCTGGGGTACGAGCAGTACTTC. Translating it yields CASSSRRGILGYEQYF.

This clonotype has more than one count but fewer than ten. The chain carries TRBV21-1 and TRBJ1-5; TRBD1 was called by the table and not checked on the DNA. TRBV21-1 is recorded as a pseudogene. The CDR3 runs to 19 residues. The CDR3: CASSPKSVQGMGGNQPQHF. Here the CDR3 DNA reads TGTGCCAGCAGCCCAAAGTCCGTTCAGGGAATGGGCGGCAATCAGCCCCAGCATTTT.

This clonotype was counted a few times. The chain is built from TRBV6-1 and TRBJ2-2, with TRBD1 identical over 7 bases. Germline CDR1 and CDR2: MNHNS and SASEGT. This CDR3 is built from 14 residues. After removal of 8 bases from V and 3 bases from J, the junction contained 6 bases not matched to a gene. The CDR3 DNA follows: TGTGCCAGCTCGGACAGGCCCGACACCGGGGAGCTGTTTTTT. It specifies CASSDRPDTGELFF.

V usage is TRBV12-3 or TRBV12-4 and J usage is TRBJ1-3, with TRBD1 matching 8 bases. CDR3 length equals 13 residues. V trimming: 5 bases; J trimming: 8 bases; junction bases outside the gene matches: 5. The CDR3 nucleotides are TGTGCCAGCAGTGAGGACAGGGTGTACACCATATATTTT. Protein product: CASSEDRVYTIYF.

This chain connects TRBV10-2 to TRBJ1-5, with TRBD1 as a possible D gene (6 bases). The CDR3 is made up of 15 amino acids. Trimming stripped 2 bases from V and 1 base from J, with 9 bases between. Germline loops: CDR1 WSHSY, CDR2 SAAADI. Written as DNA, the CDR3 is TGCGCCAGCAGTGAGGCAGGGGTAAGCAATCAGCCCCAGCATTTT. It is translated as CASSEAGVSNQPQHF.

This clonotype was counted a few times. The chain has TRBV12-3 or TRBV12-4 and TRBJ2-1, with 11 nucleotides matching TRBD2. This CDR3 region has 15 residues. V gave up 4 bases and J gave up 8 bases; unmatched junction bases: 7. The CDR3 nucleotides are TGTGCCAGCAGTTCGTTAGCGGGGGGGCGGGATGAGCAGTTCTTC. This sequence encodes CASSSLAGGRDEQFF.